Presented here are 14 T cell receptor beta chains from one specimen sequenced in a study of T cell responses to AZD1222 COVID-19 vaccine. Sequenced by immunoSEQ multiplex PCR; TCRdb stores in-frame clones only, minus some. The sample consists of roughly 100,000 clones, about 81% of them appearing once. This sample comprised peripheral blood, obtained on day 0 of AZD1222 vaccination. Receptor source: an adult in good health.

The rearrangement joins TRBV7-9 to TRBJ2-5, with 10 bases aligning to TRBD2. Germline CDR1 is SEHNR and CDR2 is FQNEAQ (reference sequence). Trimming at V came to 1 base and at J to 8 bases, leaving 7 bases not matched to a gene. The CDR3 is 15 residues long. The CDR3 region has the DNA TGTGCCAGCAGCTTAGAGAGCTCTAGCGGGGGCACCCAGTACTTC. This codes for CASSLESSSGGTQYF.

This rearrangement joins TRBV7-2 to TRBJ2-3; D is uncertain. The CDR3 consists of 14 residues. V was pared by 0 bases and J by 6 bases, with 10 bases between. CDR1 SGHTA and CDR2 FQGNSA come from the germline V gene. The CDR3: CASSLASSSDTQYF. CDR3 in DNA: TGTGCCAGCAGCTTAGCTTCCTCCTCCGATACGCAGTATTTT.

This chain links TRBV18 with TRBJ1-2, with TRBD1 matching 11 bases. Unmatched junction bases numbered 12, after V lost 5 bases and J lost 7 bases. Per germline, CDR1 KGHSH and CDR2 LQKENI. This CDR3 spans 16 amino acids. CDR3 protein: CASSAFRDRGDRGYTF. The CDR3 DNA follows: TGTGCCAGCTCAGCGTTCCGGGACAGGGGGGATCGTGGCTACACCTTC.

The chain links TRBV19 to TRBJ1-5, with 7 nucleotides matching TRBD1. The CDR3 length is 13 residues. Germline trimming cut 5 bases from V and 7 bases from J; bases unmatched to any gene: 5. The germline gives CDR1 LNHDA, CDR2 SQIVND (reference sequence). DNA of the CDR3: TGTGCCAGTAGTGGACAGGTTAGACAGCCCCAGCATTTT. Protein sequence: CASSGQVRQPQHF.

CDR3 protein: CATSRAGFSIQYF. CDR3 nucleotide sequence: TGTGCCACCAGCAGAGCGGGTTTTAGCATTCAGTACTTC. V usage is TRBV15 and J usage is TRBJ2-4; no reliable D call. This CDR3 has 13 residues. V was shortened by 1 base and J by 9 bases, with 10 bases between the two germline ends. CDR1 and CDR2 (germline): LNHNV, YYDKDF (reference sequence).

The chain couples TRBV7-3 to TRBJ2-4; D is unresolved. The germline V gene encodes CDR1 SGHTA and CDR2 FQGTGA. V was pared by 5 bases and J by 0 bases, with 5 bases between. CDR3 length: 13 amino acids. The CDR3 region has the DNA TGTGCCAGCAGCGAACTAGCCAAAAACATTCAGTACTTC. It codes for CASSELAKNIQYF. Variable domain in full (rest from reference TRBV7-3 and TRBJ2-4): GAGVSQTPSNKVTEKGKYVELRCDPISGHTALYWYRQSLGQGPEFLIYFQGTGAADDSGLPNDRFFAVRPEGSVSTLKIQRTERGDSAVYLCASSELAKNIQYFGAGTRLSVL.

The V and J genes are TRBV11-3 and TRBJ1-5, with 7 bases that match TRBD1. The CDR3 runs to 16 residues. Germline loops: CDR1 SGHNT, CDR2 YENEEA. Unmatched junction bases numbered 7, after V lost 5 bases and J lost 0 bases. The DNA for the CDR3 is TGTGCCAGCAGCCCAGGGGGTCGGCATAGCAATCAGCCCCAGCATTTT. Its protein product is CASSPGGRHSNQPQHF.

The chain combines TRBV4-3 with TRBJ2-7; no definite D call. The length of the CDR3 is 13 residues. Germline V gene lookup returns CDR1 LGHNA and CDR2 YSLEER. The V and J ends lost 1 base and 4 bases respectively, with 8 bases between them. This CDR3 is CASSQGRDYEQYF. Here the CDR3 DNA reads TGCGCCAGCAGCCAAGGTCGTGATTACGAGCAGTACTTC.

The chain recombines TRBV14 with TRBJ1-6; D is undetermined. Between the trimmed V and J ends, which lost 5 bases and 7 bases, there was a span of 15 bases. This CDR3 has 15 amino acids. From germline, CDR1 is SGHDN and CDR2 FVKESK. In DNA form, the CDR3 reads TGTGCCAGCAGCGCGAACCCGGTCCCAAATTCACCCCTCCACTTT. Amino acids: CASSANPVPNSPLHF.

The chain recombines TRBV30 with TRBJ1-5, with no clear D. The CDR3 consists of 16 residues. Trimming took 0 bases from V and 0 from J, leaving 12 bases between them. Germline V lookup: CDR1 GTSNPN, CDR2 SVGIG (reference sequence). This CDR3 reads CAWSVLWGSSNQPQHF. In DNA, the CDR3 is TGTGCCTGGAGTGTACTTTGGGGAAGTAGCAATCAGCCCCAGCATTTT.

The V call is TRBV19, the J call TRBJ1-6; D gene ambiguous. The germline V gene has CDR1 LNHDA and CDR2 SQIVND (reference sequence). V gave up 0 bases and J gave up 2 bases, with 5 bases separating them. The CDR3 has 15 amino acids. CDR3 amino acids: CASSIEGTYNSPLHF. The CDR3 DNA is TGTGCCAGTAGTATAGAGGGAACCTATAATTCACCCCTCCACTTT.

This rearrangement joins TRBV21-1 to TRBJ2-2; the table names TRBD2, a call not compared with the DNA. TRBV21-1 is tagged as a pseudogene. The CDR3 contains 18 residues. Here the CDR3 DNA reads TGTGCCAGCAGCAAAGTAGGTCGTGGCGGACTGAACACCGGGGAGCTGTTTTTT. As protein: CASSKVGRGGLNTGELFF.

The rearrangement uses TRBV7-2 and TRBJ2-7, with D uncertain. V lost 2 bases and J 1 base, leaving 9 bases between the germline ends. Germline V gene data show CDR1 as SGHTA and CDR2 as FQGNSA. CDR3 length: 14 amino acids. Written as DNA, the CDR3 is TGTGCCAGCAGCTTAAATGTTGTATCCTACGAGCAGTACTTC. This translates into CASSLNVVSYEQYF.

This CDR3 is CASSQGARVSGEQYF. The CDR3 DNA reads as TGCGCCAGCAGCCAGGGGGCACGGGTGTCGGGCGAGCAGTACTTC. This chain connects TRBV4-3 to TRBJ2-7, with D maybe TRBD1 (6 bases). The CDR3 sequence is 15 residues long. Germline CDR1 is LGHNA and CDR2 is YSLEER. V lost 3 bases, J lost 6 bases, and 18 bases lay in between.